What follows is one T cell receptor (beta chain) and its context. The data derive from a study of T cell changes during pregnancy in multiple sclerosis. The assay was immunoSEQ multiplex PCR, and TCRdb's table has in-frame clones only and misses some. The table lists 35,000 to 45,000 clones, approximately 87% of them singletons. The germline CDR1 and CDR2 sequences are LNHDA and SQIVND (reference sequence). V trimming: 5 bases; J trimming: 4 bases; junction bases outside the gene matches: 14. CDR3 length: 17 residues. This receptor was identified in a female donor in good health, enrolled as a control in a pregnancy study. V usage is TRBV19 and J usage is TRBJ2-1; TRBD2 aligns across 7 bases. Specimen: peripheral blood, collected in the second trimester of pregnancy. CDR3 protein: CASSLGLAVTPYNEQFF. DNA of the CDR3: TGTGCCAGTAGTCTAGGGCTAGCGGTTACACCTTACAATGAGCAGTTCTTC.